The 13 T cell receptor beta chains reported below all come from one sample, sequenced in a study of CD8 T cells in ankylosing spondylitis. The study, taken as a whole, reports: In ankylosing spondylitis blood, a motif of roughly eight highly homologous TCR beta variants appeared characteristic.

Using its own MiXCR run on the 5' RACE reads, TCRdb lists one record per CDR3 protein. In the table there are over 400,000 distinct CDR3 sequences, 25% to 30% of which are singletons. Antigens for these TCRs are unknown. What was sequenced was blood, either unsorted or a sorted T cell fraction (not recorded which). All receptors derive from a male donor with ankylosing spondylitis.

The chain has TRBV3-1 and TRBJ1-1; 8 positions agree with TRBD1. Germline CDR1 reads LGHDT; CDR2 reads YNNKEL (reference sequence). This CDR3 region has 17 residues. J lost 4 bases, V lost 2 bases, and 12 bases had no gene match. The CDR3 protein is CASSQRSSGGGSTEAFF. In nucleotides, the CDR3 is TGTGCCAGCAGCCAACGTTCCTCAGGGGGCGGGAGCACTGAAGCTTTCTTT.

V is TRBV7-2 and J is TRBJ2-1; 12 bases fit TRBD2. The germline V gene encodes CDR1 SGHTA and CDR2 FQGNSA. V gave up 7 bases and J gave up 9 bases; unmatched junction bases: 7. The length of the CDR3 is 14 residues. The CDR3 loop is CASTETSGSGEQFF. CDR3 in DNA: TGTGCCAGCACCGAGACTAGCGGGAGTGGTGAGCAGTTCTTC.

V is TRBV20-1 and J is TRBJ2-1, with TRBD1 identical over 10 bases. The trim removed 6 bases at V and 4 bases at J, leaving 15 bases unmatched. The length of the CDR3 is 17 residues. Per the germline V gene, CDR1 is DFQATT and CDR2 is SNEGSKA (reference sequence). CDR3 region: CSAGARTGGIVYNEQFF. Here the CDR3 DNA reads TGCAGTGCGGGAGCGAGGACAGGGGGTATTGTTTACAATGAGCAGTTCTTC.

The CDR3 sequence is CASSSRPGPSSYNEQFF. The CDR3 DNA reads as TGCGCCAGCAGCTCCCGGCCAGGGCCGAGCTCCTACAATGAGCAGTTCTTC. J is TRBJ2-1 and V is TRBV5-1, with a tentative D call TRBD1 (5 bases). The CDR3 consists of 17 residues. V was cut by 3 bases and J by 0 bases, with 16 bases left in between. CDR1 is SGHRS, CDR2 YFSETQ, per germline.

This clonotype was counted between two and nine times. The chain combines TRBV20-1 with TRBJ2-7; weak D call: TRBD1 (6 bases). The CDR3 loop spans 14 amino acids. Germline loops: CDR1 DFQATT, CDR2 SNEGSKA (reference sequence). The germline V and J ends were trimmed by 6 bases and 6 bases, with 21 bases remaining between them. This CDR3 is CSAKTPGGSSEQYV. The DNA for the CDR3 is TGCAGTGCAAAGACTCCTGGGGGCAGCTCCGAGCAGTACGTC.

This clonotype has more than one count but fewer than ten. V usage is TRBV5-1 and J usage is TRBJ2-1; 7 bases are shared with TRBD2. This CDR3 region has 17 residues. The germline gives CDR1 SGHRS, CDR2 YFSETQ. Unmatched junction bases numbered 17, after V lost 7 bases and J lost 4 bases. CDR3 coding DNA: TGCGCCAGCGCCCCCTTCGGCGGGAGCTCTGTTTACAATGAGCAGTTCTTC. Translating it yields CASAPFGGSSVYNEQFF. The full variable domain, its missing parts supplied by reference TRBV5-1 and TRBJ2-1, is KAGVTQTPRYLIKTRGQQVTLSCSPISGHRSVSWYQQTPGQGLQFLFEYFSETQRNKGNFPGRFSGRQFSNSRSEMNVSTLELGDSALYLCASAPFGGSSVYNEQFFGPGTRLTVL.

The rearrangement links TRBV3-1 to TRBJ2-7; TRBD2 matches 10 bases. CDR1 LGHDT and CDR2 YNNKEL come from the germline V gene (reference sequence). The junction had 10 bases not matched to a gene; V was cut back by 4 bases and J by 4 bases. The CDR3 is 16 amino acids. The CDR3 loop reads CASSRGGTSASYEQYF. In DNA form, the CDR3 reads TGTGCCAGCAGCCGCGGGGGGACTAGCGCTAGTTACGAGCAGTACTTC.

The chain's CDR3 is CASRTTGTGKNTEAFF. CDR3 nucleotide sequence: TGCGCCAGCAGAACAACCGGGACAGGAAAGAACACTGAAGCTTTCTTT. The chain has TRBV5-1 and TRBJ1-1; 8 positions agree with TRBD1. The CDR3 has 16 residues. From germline, CDR1 is SGHRS and CDR2 YFSETQ. V dropped 5 bases and J dropped 1; count of bases not matched to a gene: 10.

The V gene is TRBV7-9, the J gene TRBJ1-4; 7 bases align to TRBD1. CDR3 length equals 12 residues. The J segment lost 8 bases and the V segment lost 5 bases, leaving 2 bases of the junction unmatched. The germline V gene has CDR1 SEHNR and CDR2 FQNEAQ (reference sequence). CDR3 in DNA: TGTGCCAGCAGCACCAGGGGGGAAAAACTGTTTTTT. This codes for CASSTRGEKLFF.

The J gene is TRBJ2-3, the V gene TRBV29-1; TRBD2 matches at 8 bases. Per the germline V gene, CDR1 is SQVTM and CDR2 is ANQGSEA. J lost 4 bases, V lost 7 bases, and 7 bases had no gene match. There are 13 residues in the CDR3. The DNA of the CDR3 is TGCAGCGACCAGGGCGGGGGGTCAGATACGCAGTATTTT. Protein product: CSDQGGGSDTQYF.

This clonotype was recorded at least ten times. This rearrangement joins TRBV29-1 to TRBJ2-7; tentative D call: TRBD2 (6 bases). V was cut by 7 bases and J by 4 bases, with 11 bases left in between. The CDR3 has 11 residues. The V gene's germline CDR1 is SQVTM and CDR2 ANQGSEA. The CDR3 sequence: CSAGGRYEQYF. CDR3 DNA: TGCAGCGCTGGGGGGAGGTACGAGCAGTACTTC.

This clonotype was counted a few times. The genes are TRBV9 and TRBJ2-1, with D possibly called TRBD1 or TRBD2 (5 bases each). V lost 4 bases and J 2 bases, leaving 22 bases between the germline ends. Germline V gene lookup returns CDR1 SGDLS and CDR2 YYNGEE. The CDR3 is made up of 18 amino acids. Written as DNA, the CDR3 is TGTGCCAGCAGCACCCGTCGGGGCACGGCCGGGCCCTACAATGAGCAGTTCTTC. Protein product: CASSTRRGTAGPYNEQFF.

The gene calls are TRBV6-1 and TRBJ1-6; D is perhaps TRBD1 (6 bases). The CDR3 loop spans 14 amino acids. V was cut by 4 bases and J by 2 bases, with 6 bases left in between. In germline, CDR1 is MNHNS, CDR2 SASEGT. The DNA of the CDR3 is TGTGCCAGCAGTGGGACAGCCTATAATTCACCCCTCCACTTT. Translation: CASSGTAYNSPLHF.